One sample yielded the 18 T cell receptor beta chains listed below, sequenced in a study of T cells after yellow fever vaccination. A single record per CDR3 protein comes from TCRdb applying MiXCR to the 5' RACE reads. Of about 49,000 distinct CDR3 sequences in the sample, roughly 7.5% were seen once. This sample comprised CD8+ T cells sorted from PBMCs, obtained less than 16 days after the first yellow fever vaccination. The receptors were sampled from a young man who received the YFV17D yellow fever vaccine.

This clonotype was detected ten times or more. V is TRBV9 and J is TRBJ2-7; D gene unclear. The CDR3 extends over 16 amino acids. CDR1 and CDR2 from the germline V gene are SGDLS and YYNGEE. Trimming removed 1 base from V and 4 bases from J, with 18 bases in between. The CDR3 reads CASSVPPPCAAYEQYV. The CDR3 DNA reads TGTGCCAGCAGCGTACCCCCTCCTTGTGCGGCTTACGAGCAGTACGTC.

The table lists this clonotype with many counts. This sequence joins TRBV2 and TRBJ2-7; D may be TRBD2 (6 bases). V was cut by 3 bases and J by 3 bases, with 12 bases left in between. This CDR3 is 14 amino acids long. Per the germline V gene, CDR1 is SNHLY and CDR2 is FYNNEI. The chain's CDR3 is CASSDLGEVYEQYV. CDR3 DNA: TGTGCCAGCAGTGACCTAGGGGAGGTCTACGAGCAGTACGTC.

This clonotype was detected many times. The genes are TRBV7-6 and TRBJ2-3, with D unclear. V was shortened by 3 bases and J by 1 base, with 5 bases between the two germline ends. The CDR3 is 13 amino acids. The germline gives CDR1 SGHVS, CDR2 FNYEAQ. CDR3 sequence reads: CASSFGGTDTQYF. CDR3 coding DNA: TGTGCCAGCAGCTTTGGGGGCACAGATACGCAGTATTTT. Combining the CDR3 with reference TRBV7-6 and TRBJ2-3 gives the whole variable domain GAGVSQSPRYKVTKRGQDVALRCDPISGHVSLYWYRQALGQGPEFLTYFNYEAQQDKSGLPNDRFSAERPEGSISTLTIQRTEQRDSAMYRCASSFGGTDTQYFGPGTRLTVL.

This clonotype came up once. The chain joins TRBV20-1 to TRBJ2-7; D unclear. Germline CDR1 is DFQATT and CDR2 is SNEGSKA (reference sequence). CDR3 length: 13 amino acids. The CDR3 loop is CSCSQAPAYEQYF. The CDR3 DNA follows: TGCAGCTGTAGCCAGGCTCCGGCCTACGAGCAGTACTTC.

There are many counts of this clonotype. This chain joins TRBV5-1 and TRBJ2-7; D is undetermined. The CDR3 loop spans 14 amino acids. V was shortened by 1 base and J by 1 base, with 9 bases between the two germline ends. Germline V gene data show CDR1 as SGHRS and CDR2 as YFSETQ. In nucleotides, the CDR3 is TGCGCCAGCAGCTTGAATTCATATTCCTACGAGCAGTACTTC. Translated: CASSLNSYSYEQYF. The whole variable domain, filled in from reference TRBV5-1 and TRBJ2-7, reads KAGVTQTPRYLIKTRGQQVTLSCSPISGHRSVSWYQQTPGQGLQFLFEYFSETQRNKGNFPGRFSGRQFSNSRSEMNVSTLELGDSALYLCASSLNSYSYEQYFGPGTRLTVT.

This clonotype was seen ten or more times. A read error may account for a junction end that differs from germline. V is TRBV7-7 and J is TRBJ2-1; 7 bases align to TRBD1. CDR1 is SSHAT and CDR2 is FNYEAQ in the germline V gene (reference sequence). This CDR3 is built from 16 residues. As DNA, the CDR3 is TGTGCTAGCAGCCCCTTAGGGGGCCCAGCAAGCAATGAGCAGTTCTTC. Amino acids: CASSPLGGPASNEQFF.

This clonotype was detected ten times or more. This CDR3 reads CASSPRTGGMDTEAFF. As DNA, the CDR3 is TGCGCCAGCAGCCCCCGGACAGGGGGCATGGACACTGAAGCTTTCTTT. V gene TRBV5-1 combines with J gene TRBJ1-1; 11 positions match TRBD1. The V gene end was trimmed by 4 bases and the J gene end by 3 bases; junction bases not matched to a gene: 8. There are 16 residues in the CDR3. Germline V gene lookup returns CDR1 SGHRS and CDR2 YFSETQ.

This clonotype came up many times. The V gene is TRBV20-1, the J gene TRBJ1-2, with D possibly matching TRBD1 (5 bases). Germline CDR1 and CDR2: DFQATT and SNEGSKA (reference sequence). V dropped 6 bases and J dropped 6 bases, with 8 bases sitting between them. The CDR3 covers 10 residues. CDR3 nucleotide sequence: TGCAGTGCGAGCAGGGATGGCTACACCTTC. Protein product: CSASRDGYTF.

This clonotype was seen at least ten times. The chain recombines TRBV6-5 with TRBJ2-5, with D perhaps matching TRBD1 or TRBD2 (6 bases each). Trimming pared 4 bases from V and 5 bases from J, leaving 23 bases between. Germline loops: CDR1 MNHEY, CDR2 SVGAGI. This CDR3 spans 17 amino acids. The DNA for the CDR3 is TGTGCCAGCAGTTTCGGAGGAGGGGGGCTAAGGGAGGAGACCCAGTACTTC. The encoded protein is CASSFGGGGLREETQYF.

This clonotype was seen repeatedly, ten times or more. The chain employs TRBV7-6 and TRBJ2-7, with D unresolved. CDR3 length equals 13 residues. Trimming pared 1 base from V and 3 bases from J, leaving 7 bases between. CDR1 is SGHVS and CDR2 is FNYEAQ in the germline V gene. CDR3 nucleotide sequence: TGTGCCAGCAGCTTAGACGGATTCTACGAGCAGTACTTC. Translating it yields CASSLDGFYEQYF. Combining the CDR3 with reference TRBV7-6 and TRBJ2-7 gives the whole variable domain GAGVSQSPRYKVTKRGQDVALRCDPISGHVSLYWYRQALGQGPEFLTYFNYEAQQDKSGLPNDRFSAERPEGSISTLTIQRTEQRDSAMYRCASSLDGFYEQYFGPGTRLTVT.

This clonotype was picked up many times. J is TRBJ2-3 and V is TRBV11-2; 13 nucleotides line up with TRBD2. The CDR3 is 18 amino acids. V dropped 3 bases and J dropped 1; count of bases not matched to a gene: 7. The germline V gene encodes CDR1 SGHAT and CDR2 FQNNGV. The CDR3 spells CASSFGLAGAVGTDTQYF. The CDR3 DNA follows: TGTGCCAGCAGCTTCGGACTAGCGGGGGCGGTTGGCACAGATACGCAGTATTTT.

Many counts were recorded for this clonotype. The CDR3 loop is CASSPSGAGNTIYF. CDR3 coding DNA: TGCGCCAGCAGCCCGTCGGGCGCTGGAAACACCATATATTTT. The chain is built from TRBV4-1 and TRBJ1-3; D gene ambiguous. The CDR3 loop spans 14 amino acids. The V end lost 4 bases, the J end lost 2 bases, and 9 bases lay between the germline ends. CDR1 and CDR2 from the germline V gene are MGHRA and YSYEKL.

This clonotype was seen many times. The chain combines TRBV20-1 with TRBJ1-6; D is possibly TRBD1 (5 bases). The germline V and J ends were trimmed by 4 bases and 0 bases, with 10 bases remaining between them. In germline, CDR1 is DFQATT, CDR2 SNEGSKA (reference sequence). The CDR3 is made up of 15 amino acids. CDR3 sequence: CSAKPGSSYNSPLHF. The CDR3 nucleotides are TGCAGTGCTAAACCAGGGAGCTCCTATAATTCACCCCTCCACTTT.

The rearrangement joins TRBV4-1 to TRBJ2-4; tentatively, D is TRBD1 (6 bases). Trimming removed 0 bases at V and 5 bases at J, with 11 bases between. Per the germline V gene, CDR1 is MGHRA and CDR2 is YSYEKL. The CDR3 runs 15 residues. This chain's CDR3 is CASSQELGAQNIQYF. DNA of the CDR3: TGCGCCAGCAGCCAAGAACTGGGGGCCCAAAACATTCAGTACTTC.

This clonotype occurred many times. CDR3 DNA sequence: TGCGCCAGCAGCCGTGGAGGAGTCTCCTATAATTCACCCCTCCACTTT. Translation gives CASSRGGVSYNSPLHF. The rearrangement joins TRBV4-1 to TRBJ1-6; D not certain. The CDR3 sequence is 16 residues long. Trimming took off 4 bases at V and 0 bases at J, with 10 bases between the two ends. CDR1 is MGHRA, CDR2 YSYEKL, per germline.

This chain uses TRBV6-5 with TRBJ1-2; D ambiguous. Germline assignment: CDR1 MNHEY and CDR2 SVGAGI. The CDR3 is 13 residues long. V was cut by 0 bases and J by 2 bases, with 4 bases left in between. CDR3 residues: CASSYSDNYGYTF. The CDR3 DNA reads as TGTGCCAGCAGTTACTCCGACAACTATGGCTACACCTTC.

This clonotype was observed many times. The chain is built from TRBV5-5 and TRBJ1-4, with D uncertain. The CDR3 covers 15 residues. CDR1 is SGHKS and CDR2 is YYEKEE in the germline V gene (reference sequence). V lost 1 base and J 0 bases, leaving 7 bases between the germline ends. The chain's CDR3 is CASSLRDATNEKLFF. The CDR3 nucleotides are TGTGCCAGCAGCTTGCGAGACGCAACTAATGAAAAACTGTTTTTT. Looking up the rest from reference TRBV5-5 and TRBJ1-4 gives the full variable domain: DAGVTQSPTHLIKTRGQQVTLRCSPISGHKSVSWYQQVLGQGPQFIFQYYEKEERGRGNFPDRFSARQFPNYSSELNVNALLLGDSALYLCASSLRDATNEKLFFGSGTQLSVL.

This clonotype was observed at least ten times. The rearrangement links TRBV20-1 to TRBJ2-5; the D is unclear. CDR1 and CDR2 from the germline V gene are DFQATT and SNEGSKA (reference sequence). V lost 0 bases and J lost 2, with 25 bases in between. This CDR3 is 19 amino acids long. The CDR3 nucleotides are TGCAGTGCTAGAGATGAGACACCTCCTTACACTCTACTGCAAGAGACCCAGTACTTC. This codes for CSARDETPPYTLLQETQYF.